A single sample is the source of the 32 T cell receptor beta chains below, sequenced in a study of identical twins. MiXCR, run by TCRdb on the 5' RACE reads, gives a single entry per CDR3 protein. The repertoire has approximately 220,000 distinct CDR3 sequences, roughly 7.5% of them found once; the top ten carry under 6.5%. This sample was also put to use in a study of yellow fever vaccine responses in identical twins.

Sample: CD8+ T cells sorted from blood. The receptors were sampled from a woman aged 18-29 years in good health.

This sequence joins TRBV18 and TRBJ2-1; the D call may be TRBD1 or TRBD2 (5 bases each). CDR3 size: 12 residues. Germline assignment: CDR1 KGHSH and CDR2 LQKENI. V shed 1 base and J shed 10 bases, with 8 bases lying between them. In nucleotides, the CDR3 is TGTGCCAGCTCACCACGTGGGGACGAGCAGTTCTTC. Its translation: CASSPRGDEQFF.

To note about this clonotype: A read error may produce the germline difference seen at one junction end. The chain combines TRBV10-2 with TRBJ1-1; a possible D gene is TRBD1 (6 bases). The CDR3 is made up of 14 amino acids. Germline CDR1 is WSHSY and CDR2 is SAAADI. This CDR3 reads CASKTTWGAPDAFF. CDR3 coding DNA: TGCGCCAGCAAAACGACGTGGGGGGCGCCTGATGCTTTCTTT.

The CDR3 nucleotides read TGTGCCACCAGCAGAGATACGGCATTCAATGAGCAGTTCTTC. Residues: CATSRDTAFNEQFF. The chain employs TRBV15 and TRBJ2-1; D call uncertain. V gave up 0 bases and J gave up 6 bases, with 9 bases separating them. CDR3 length: 14 residues. The germline gives CDR1 LNHNV, CDR2 YYDKDF (reference sequence).

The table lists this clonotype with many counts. The CDR3 region has the DNA TGCGCCAGCAGCCATGGGGTGGGAACTGAAGCTTTCTTT. Its protein is CASSHGVGTEAFF. The J gene is TRBJ1-1, the V gene TRBV4-1; D unresolved. Germline CDR1 is MGHRA and CDR2 is YSYEKL. This CDR3 region has 13 residues. Trimming removed 3 bases at V and 5 bases at J, with 10 bases between.

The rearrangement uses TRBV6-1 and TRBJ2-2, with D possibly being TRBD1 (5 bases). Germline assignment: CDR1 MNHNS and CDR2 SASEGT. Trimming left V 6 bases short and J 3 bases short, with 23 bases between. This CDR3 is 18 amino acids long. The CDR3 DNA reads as TGTGCCAGCAGCGGAAGAGTTACAGGTGGTAGAGACACCGGGGAGCTGTTTTTT. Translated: CASSGRVTGGRDTGELFF.

The chain's CDR3 is CASGQETYNEQFF. The CDR3 coding sequence is TGTGCCAGCGGCCAAGAGACCTACAATGAGCAGTTCTTC. The chain recombines TRBV6-2 or TRBV6-3 with TRBJ2-1, with D unclear. Germline CDR1 and CDR2: MNHEY and SVGEGT. The length of the CDR3 is 13 residues. With 8 bases removed from V and 2 bases from J, the gap between germline ends came to 10 bases.

CDR3 bases: TGTGCCAGCAGCTTGGGTGGGGGAAGCTCCTACGAGCAGTACGTC. Translation gives CASSLGGGSSYEQYV. The V call is TRBV5-6, the J call TRBJ2-7; either TRBD1 or TRBD2 may supply D (5 bases each). CDR1 SGHDT and CDR2 YYEEEE come from the germline V gene. V lost 0 bases and J lost 0, with 10 bases in between. This CDR3 is 15 amino acids long.

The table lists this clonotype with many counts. This chain's CDR3 is CASSLARLAESSYNEQFF. The DNA for the CDR3 is TGTGCCAGCAGCTTAGCGCGCCTAGCGGAAAGCTCCTACAATGAGCAGTTCTTC. The chain employs TRBV7-8 and TRBJ2-1, with 7 bases fitting TRBD2. Germline V gives CDR1 SGHVS, CDR2 FQNEAQ. V shed 0 bases and J 0 bases; nucleotides not matched to a gene: 8. This CDR3 is 18 amino acids long.

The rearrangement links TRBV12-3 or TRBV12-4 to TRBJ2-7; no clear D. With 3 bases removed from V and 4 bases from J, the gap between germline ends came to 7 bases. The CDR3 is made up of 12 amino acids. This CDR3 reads CASSFVVYEQYF. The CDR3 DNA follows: TGTGCCAGCAGTTTTGTGGTTTACGAGCAGTACTTC.

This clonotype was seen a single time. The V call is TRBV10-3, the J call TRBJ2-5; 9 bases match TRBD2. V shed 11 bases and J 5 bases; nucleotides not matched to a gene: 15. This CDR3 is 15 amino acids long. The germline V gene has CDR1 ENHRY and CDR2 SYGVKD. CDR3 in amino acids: CASVRGAGGRETQYF. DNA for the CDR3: TGTGCCTCGGTCCGGGGAGCGGGAGGAAGGGAGACCCAGTACTTC.

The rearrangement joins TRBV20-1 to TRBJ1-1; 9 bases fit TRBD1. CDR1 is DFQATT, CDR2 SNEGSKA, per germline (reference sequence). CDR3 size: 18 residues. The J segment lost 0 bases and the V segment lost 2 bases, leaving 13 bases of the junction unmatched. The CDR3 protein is CSARPTGGRGGMNTEAFF. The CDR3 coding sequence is TGCAGTGCTAGACCGACAGGGGGTCGAGGGGGTATGAACACTGAAGCTTTCTTT.

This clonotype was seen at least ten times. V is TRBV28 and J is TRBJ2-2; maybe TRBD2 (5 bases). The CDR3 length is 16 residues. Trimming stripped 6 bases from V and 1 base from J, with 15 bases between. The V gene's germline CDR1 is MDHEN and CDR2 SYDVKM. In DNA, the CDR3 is TGTGCCAGCAGAGATCTGGACTCCCTGAACACCGGGGAGCTGTTTTTT. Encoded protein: CASRDLDSLNTGELFF.

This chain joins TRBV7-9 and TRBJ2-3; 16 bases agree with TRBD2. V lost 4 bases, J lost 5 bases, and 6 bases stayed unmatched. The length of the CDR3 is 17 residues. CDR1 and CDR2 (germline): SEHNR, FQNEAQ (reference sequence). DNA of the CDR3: TGTGCCAGCAGCTACGGGACTAGCGGGGGGGCCGGAGATACGCAGTATTTT. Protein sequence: CASSYGTSGGAGDTQYF. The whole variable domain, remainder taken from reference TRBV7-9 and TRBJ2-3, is DTGVSQNPRHKITKRGQNVTFRCDPISEHNRLYWYRQTLGQGPEFLTYFQNEAQLEKSRLLSDRFSAERPKGSFSTLEIQRTEQGDSAMYLCASSYGTSGGAGDTQYFGPGTRLTVL.

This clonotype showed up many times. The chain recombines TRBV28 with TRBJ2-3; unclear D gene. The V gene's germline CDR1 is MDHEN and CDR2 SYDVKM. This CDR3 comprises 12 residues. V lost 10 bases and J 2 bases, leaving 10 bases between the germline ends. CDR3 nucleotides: TGTGCCACCTGGGCTGCCACAGATACGCAGTATTTT. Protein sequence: CATWAATDTQYF.

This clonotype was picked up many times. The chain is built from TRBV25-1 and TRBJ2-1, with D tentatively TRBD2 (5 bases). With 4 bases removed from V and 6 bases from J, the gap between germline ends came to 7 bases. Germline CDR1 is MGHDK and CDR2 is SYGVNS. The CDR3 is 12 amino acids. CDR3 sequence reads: CASSVGSNEQFF. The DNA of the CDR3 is TGTGCCAGCAGTGTAGGGAGCAATGAGCAGTTCTTC.

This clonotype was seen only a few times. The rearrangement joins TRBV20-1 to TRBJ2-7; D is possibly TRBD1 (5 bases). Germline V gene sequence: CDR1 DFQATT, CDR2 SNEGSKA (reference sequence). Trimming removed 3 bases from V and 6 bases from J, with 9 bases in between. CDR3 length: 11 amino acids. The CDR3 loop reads CSASWGGEQYF. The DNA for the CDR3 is TGCAGTGCTAGTTGGGGCGGCGAGCAGTACTTC.

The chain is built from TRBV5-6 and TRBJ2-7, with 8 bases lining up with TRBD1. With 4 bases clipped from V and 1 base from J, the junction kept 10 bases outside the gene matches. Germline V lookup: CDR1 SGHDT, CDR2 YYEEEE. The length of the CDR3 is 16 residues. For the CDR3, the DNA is TGTGCCAGCAGCGATACAGGGACAGGTTTTTCCTACGAGCAGTACGTC. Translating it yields CASSDTGTGFSYEQYV.

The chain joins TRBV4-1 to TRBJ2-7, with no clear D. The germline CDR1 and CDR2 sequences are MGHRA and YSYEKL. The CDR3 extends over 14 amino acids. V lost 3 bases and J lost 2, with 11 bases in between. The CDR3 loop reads CASSQELRAYEQYV. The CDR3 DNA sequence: TGCGCCAGCAGCCAGGAACTTAGGGCCTACGAGCAGTACGTC.

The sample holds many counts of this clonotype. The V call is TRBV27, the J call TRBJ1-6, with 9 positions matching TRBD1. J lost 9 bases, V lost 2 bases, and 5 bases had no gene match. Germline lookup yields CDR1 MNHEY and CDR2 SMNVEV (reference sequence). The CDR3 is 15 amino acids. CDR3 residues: CASSLGQGSGSPLHF. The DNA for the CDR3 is TGTGCCAGCAGTTTAGGACAGGGGAGTGGTTCACCCCTCCACTTT.

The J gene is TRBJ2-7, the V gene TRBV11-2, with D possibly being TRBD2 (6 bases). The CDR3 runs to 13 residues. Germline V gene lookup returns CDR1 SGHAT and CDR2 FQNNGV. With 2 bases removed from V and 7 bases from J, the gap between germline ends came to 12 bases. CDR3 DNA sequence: TGTGCCAGCAGCTTATTGCGGGGTTGGGAGCAGTACGTC. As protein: CASSLLRGWEQYV.

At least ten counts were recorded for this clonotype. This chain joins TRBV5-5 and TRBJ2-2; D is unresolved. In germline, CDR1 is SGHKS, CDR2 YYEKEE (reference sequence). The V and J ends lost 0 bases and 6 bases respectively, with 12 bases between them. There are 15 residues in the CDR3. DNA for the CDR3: TGTGCCAGCAGCTTGGCAAGCGATCGGTCCGGGGAGCTGTTTTTT. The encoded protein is CASSLASDRSGELFF.

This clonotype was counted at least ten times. The chain's CDR3 is CASSYLYEQYV. The CDR3 DNA follows: TGTGCCAGCAGTTACTTGTACGAGCAGTACGTC. V is TRBV6-2 or TRBV6-3 and J is TRBJ2-7; D is uncertain. Trimming took off 1 base at V and 4 bases at J, with 2 bases between the two ends. This CDR3 region has 11 residues. Per the germline V gene, CDR1 is MNHEY and CDR2 is SVGEGT.

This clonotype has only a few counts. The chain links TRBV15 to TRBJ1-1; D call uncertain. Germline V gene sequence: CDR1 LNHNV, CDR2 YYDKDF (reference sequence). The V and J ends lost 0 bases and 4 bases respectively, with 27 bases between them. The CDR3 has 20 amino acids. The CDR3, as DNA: TGTGCCACCAGCAGAGATTTGGGTGGAGGGATCTTGCTGGAGAGCACTGAAGCTTTCTTT. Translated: CATSRDLGGGILLESTEAFF.

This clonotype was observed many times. CDR3 protein: CASSPTQYYEQFF. The CDR3 DNA reads as TGTGCCAGCAGTCCTACCCAGTACTATGAGCAGTTCTTC. The chain links TRBV12-3 or TRBV12-4 to TRBJ2-1, with D unclear. The CDR3 contains 13 residues. V lost 5 bases and J 8 bases, leaving 13 bases between the germline ends.

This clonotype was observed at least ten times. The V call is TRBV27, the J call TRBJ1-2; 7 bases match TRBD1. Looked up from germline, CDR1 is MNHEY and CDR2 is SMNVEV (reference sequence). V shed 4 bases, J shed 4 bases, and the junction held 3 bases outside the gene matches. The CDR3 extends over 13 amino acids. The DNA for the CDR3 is TGTGCCAGCAGTTCTGGGACAGCCTATGGCTACACCTTC. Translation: CASSSGTAYGYTF.

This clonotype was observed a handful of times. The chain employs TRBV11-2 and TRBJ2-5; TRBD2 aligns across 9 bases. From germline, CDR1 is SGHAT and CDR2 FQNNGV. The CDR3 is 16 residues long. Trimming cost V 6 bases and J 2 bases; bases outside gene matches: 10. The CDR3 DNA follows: TGTGCCAGCAGAGACATTCTAGCGGGGTGGCAAGAGACCCAGTACTTC. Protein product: CASRDILAGWQETQYF.

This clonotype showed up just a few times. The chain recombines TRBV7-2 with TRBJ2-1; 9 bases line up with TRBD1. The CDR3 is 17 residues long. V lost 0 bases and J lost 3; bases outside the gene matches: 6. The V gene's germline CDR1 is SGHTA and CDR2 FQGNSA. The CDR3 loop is CASSLARTGASYNEQFF. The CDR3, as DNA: TGTGCCAGCAGCTTAGCCCGGACAGGGGCGAGCTACAATGAGCAGTTCTTC.

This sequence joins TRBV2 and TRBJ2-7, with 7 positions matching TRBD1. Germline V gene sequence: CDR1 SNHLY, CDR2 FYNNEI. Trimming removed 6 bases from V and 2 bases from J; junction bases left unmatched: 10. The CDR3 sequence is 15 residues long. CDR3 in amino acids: CASSGTGDPTYEQYF. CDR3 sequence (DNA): TGTGCCAGCAGCGGTACAGGGGACCCTACCTACGAGCAGTACTTC. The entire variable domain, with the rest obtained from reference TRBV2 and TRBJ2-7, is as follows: EPEVTQTPSHQVTQMGQEVILRCVPISNHLYFYWYRQILGQKVEFLVSFYNNEISEKSEIFDDQFSVERPDGSNFTLKIRSTKLEDSAMYFCASSGTGDPTYEQYFGPGTRLTVT.

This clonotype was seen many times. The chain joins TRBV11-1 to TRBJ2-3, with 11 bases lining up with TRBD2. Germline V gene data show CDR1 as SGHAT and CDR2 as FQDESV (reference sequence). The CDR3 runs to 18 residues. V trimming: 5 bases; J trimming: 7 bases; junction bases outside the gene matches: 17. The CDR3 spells CASSAAGLAGQDMNTQYF. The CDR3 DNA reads TGTGCCAGCAGCGCAGCAGGACTAGCGGGCCAGGACATGAATACGCAGTATTTT.

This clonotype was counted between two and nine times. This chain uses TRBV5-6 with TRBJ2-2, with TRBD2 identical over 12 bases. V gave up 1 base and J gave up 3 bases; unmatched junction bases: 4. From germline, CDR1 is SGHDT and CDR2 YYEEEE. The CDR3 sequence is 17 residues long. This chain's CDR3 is CASSLPLAGGHTGELFF. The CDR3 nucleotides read TGTGCCAGCAGCTTGCCTCTAGCGGGGGGGCACACCGGGGAGCTGTTTTTT. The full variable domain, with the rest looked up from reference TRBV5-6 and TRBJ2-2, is DAGVTQSPTHLIKTRGQQVTLRCSPKSGHDTVSWYQQALGQGPQFIFQYYEEEERQRGNFPDRFSGHQFPNYSSELNVNALLLGDSALYLCASSLPLAGGHTGELFFGEGSRLTVL.

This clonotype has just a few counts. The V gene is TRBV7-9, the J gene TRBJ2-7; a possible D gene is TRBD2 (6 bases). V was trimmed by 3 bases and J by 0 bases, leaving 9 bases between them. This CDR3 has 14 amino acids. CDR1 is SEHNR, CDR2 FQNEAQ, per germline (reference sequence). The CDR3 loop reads CASSFSGSSYEQYV. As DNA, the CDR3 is TGTGCCAGCAGCTTTTCCGGGAGCTCCTACGAGCAGTACGTC.

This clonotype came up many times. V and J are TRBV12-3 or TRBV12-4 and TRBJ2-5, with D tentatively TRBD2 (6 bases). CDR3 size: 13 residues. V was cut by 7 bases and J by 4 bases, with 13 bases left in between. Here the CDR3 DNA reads TGTGCCAGCACCGACCTGGGGGGAGAGACCCAGTACTTC. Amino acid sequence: CASTDLGGETQYF.